Each of the 30 T cell receptor beta chains below was sequenced from the same sample in a study of T cells after posttransplantation cyclophosphamide. Only in-frame clones appear in the TCRdb table, and some are missing; sequencing was by immunoSEQ multiplex PCR. Counted here are some 2,500 clones, almost 75% occurring once; the ten biggest clones make up roughly 20%. The source material was PBMCs. These receptors were collected from a man aged 25-45 years with a blood cancer, CMV-positive, and with a related stem cell donor.

This clone has a single count. The V gene is TRBV7-6, the J gene TRBJ2-1; possible D gene TRBD2, 6 bases. V lost 4 bases and J 9 bases, leaving 10 bases between the germline ends. The CDR3 is 12 amino acids. CDR1 is SGHVS, CDR2 FNYEAQ, per germline. The CDR3 region is CASSSGRFEQFF. In DNA, the CDR3 is TGTGCCAGCAGCTCCGGGAGATTTGAGCAGTTCTTC.

By share, this clone ranks as large (0.1 to 1%). The chain is built from TRBV27 and TRBJ2-2; D might be TRBD2 (6 bases). Trimming stripped 5 bases from V and 8 bases from J, with 9 bases between. The CDR3 is made up of 12 amino acids. Germline V gene sequence: CDR1 MNHEY, CDR2 SMNVEV (reference sequence). DNA for the CDR3: TGTGCCAGCAGTACACGGGGGGGGGAGCTGTTTTTT. The encoded protein is CASSTRGGELFF.

This chain connects TRBV9 to TRBJ2-2; D call uncertain. CDR1 is SGDLS, CDR2 YYNGEE, per germline. The length of the CDR3 is 12 residues. The V end lost 0 bases, the J end lost 7 bases, and 4 bases lay between the germline ends. The CDR3, as DNA: TGTGCCAGCAGCGTAGTCATCGGGGAGCTGTTTTTT. It specifies CASSVVIGELFF.

The gene calls are TRBV10-3 and TRBJ2-3, with 8 positions matching TRBD2. The germline V gene encodes CDR1 ENHRY and CDR2 SYGVKD. There are 18 residues in the CDR3. V was clipped by 1 base and J by 4 bases; unmatched bases: 13. The CDR3 loop reads CAISEFYRGLEQADTQYF. The CDR3 nucleotides are TGTGCCATCAGTGAGTTTTACCGGGGACTAGAACAGGCAGATACGCAGTATTTT.

The V call is TRBV5-5, the J call TRBJ1-5, with D hard to call. Germline V gives CDR1 SGHKS, CDR2 YYEKEE (reference sequence). The CDR3 is 15 amino acids. Trimming removed 2 bases at V and 3 bases at J, with 12 bases between. The CDR3 DNA follows: TGTGCCAGCAGCTTAGGACTATCGAACAATCAGCCCCAGCATTTT. Translated: CASSLGLSNNQPQHF. Looking up the rest from reference TRBV5-5 and TRBJ1-5 gives the full variable domain: DAGVTQSPTHLIKTRGQQVTLRCSPISGHKSVSWYQQVLGQGPQFIFQYYEKEERGRGNFPDRFSARQFPNYSSELNVNALLLGDSALYLCASSLGLSNNQPQHFGDGTRLSIL.

V usage is TRBV4-3 and J usage is TRBJ2-3, with 9 bases fitting TRBD1. The junction had 5 bases not matched to a gene; V was cut back by 0 bases and J by 7 bases. The CDR3 extends over 15 amino acids. Germline loops: CDR1 LGHNA, CDR2 YSLEER. The CDR3 nucleotides read TGCGCCAGCAGCCAAGATCTGACAGGGGGAAATACGCAGTATTTT. Its translation is CASSQDLTGGNTQYF.

The chain joins TRBV6-6 to TRBJ2-7; 7 bases are a match to TRBD2. The J segment lost 1 base and the V segment lost 11 bases, leaving 11 bases of the junction unmatched. This CDR3 spans 14 amino acids. The germline gives CDR1 MNHNY, CDR2 SVGAGI (reference sequence). The CDR3 bases are TGTGCCGCACGAGGTGGGGGGGAATCCTACGAGCAGTACTTC. This sequence encodes CAARGGGESYEQYF.

The chain joins TRBV6-1 to TRBJ2-4; 10 nucleotides align to TRBD1. From germline, CDR1 is MNHNS and CDR2 SASEGT. After removal of 6 bases from V and 8 bases from J, the junction contained 4 bases not matched to a gene. The CDR3 runs 13 residues. CDR3 region: CASRGTGADIQYF. The CDR3 DNA reads TGTGCCAGCAGAGGGACAGGGGCGGACATTCAGTACTTC.

The chain employs TRBV6-5 and TRBJ1-4; 9 positions agree with TRBD1. Germline V CDR1 and CDR2: MNHEY, SVGAGI. The length of the CDR3 is 15 residues. Unmatched junction bases numbered 13, after V lost 5 bases and J lost 12 bases. The CDR3 sequence: CASSGDRVMGRELFF. The CDR3 bases are TGTGCCAGCAGTGGGGACAGGGTTATGGGGAGGGAACTGTTTTTT.

This chain joins TRBV5-1 and TRBJ1-1; D uncertain. The CDR3 loop spans 12 amino acids. Looked up from germline, CDR1 is SGHRS and CDR2 is YFSETQ. V lost 4 bases and J lost 9, with 13 bases in between. The CDR3 nucleotides are TGCGCCAGCAGCCGGACGGGATACCAAGCTTTCTTT. It yields the protein CASSRTGYQAFF.

V is TRBV25-1 and J is TRBJ2-7, with 8 bases that match TRBD1. This CDR3 region has 17 residues. With V trimmed by 6 bases and J by 1 base, 14 bases remained unmatched. Germline V gives CDR1 MGHDK, CDR2 SYGVNS. The CDR3 is CASSLALGQAQSYEQYF. CDR3 sequence (DNA): TGTGCCAGCAGCTTGGCCCTGGGACAGGCCCAATCCTACGAGCAGTACTTC.

The CDR3 loop is CASSAREAAGELFF. The CDR3 DNA sequence: TGTGCCAGCAGCGCCCGAGAGGCCGCCGGGGAGCTGTTTTTT. The rearrangement uses TRBV9 and TRBJ2-2, with D unclear. The CDR3 is made up of 14 amino acids. The ends were cut back, 3 bases at V and 6 bases at J, with 12 bases in the middle. The germline V gene encodes CDR1 SGDLS and CDR2 YYNGEE.

This clone was found a few times. The rearrangement uses TRBV5-1 and TRBJ1-2; TRBD1 agrees at 11 bases. V lost 4 bases, J lost 1 base, and 6 bases stayed unmatched. CDR1 SGHRS and CDR2 YFSETQ come from the germline V gene. CDR3 length equals 16 residues. The chain's CDR3 is CASSLGQGAFNYGYTF. The CDR3 DNA is TGCGCCAGCAGCCTAGGACAGGGGGCGTTTAACTATGGCTACACCTTC.

The rearrangement joins TRBV5-6 to TRBJ1-2, with TRBD1 matching over 10 bases. This CDR3 is 13 amino acids long. CDR1 is SGHDT, CDR2 YYEEEE, per germline. V lost 4 bases and J lost 8; bases outside the gene matches: 5. In DNA form, the CDR3 reads TGTGCCAGCAGCCAACGGGACAGGGGCGGCTACACCTTC. Its protein is CASSQRDRGGYTF. Supplemented by reference TRBV5-6 and TRBJ1-2, the full variable domain reads DAGVTQSPTHLIKTRGQQVTLRCSPKSGHDTVSWYQQALGQGPQFIFQYYEEEERQRGNFPDRFSGHQFPNYSSELNVNALLLGDSALYLCASSQRDRGGYTFGSGTRLTVV.

V usage is TRBV7-2 and J usage is TRBJ2-1, with 9 bases lining up with TRBD2. The trim removed 6 bases at V and 4 bases at J, leaving 7 bases unmatched. Germline CDR1 is SGHTA and CDR2 is FQGNSA. This CDR3 comprises 15 residues. Here the CDR3 reads CASSRSGSDYNEQFF. CDR3 bases: TGTGCCAGCAGTCGTAGCGGGAGCGATTACAATGAGCAGTTCTTC.

In regard to this clone: One end of the junction is discordant with germline, which a read error may explain. The V gene is TRBV4-1, the J gene TRBJ2-1, with D possibly matching TRBD2 (6 bases). The CDR3 is 17 residues long. The germline V gene encodes CDR1 MGHRA and CDR2 YSYEKL. CDR3 DNA: TGCGCCAGCAGCCAAGAGACTAGGCCCGACTCCTACAATGAGCAGCTCTTC. Residues: CASSQETRPDSYNEQLF.

The J gene is TRBJ2-3, the V gene TRBV6-5; 9 positions match TRBD1. Germline CDR1 and CDR2: MNHEY and SVGAGI. The CDR3 sequence is 13 residues long. V lost 9 bases to trimming and J lost 4 bases; unmatched junction nucleotides: 5. The CDR3 loop reads CASRTGVSDTQYF. In nucleotides, the CDR3 is TGTGCCAGTAGGACAGGGGTTTCAGATACGCAGTATTTT.

The V and J genes are TRBV21-1 and TRBJ2-1; the tabulated D call, TRBD1, remains unverified against the DNA. TRBV21-1 is listed as a pseudogene. The length of the CDR3 is 16 residues. CDR3 sequence: CASSEYRDRSYNEQFF. In nucleotides, the CDR3 is TGTGCCAGCAGCGAGTACAGGGACCGCTCCTACAATGAGCAGTTCTTC.

There are a few counts of this clone. The CDR3, as DNA: TGTGCCAGCAGTTACTCGAACGGGTTGGTGGATGGCTACACCTTC. It specifies CASSYSNGLVDGYTF. V gene TRBV6-5 combines with J gene TRBJ1-2; D is unclear. The V and J ends lost 0 bases and 6 bases respectively, with 14 bases between them. Germline lookup yields CDR1 MNHEY and CDR2 SVGAGI. This CDR3 comprises 15 residues.

The chain couples TRBV10-3 to TRBJ2-3; tentative D call: TRBD1 (6 bases). CDR1 and CDR2 (germline): ENHRY, SYGVKD. CDR3 length equals 14 residues. Trimming took off 8 bases at V and 2 bases at J, with 14 bases between the two ends. CDR3 sequence reads: CAIGQQGPTDTQYF. CDR3 nucleotides: TGTGCCATCGGGCAACAGGGTCCCACAGATACGCAGTATTTT.

The chain employs TRBV10-2 and TRBJ2-1; the D is unclear. The germline CDR1 and CDR2 sequences are WSHSY and SAAADI. This CDR3 is 13 amino acids long. Trimming removed 3 bases from V and 7 bases from J, with 10 bases in between. CDR3 sequence reads: CASSEVPRNEQFF. In DNA form, the CDR3 reads TGCGCCAGCAGTGAAGTCCCTAGAAATGAGCAGTTCTTC.

The chain carries TRBV5-4 and TRBJ2-1, with 10 bases matching TRBD2. The V gene end was trimmed by 4 bases and the J gene end by 2 bases; junction bases not matched to a gene: 6. Germline CDR1 and CDR2: SGHNT and YYREEE (reference sequence). The length of the CDR3 is 16 residues. The CDR3 sequence is CASSRLAGVTYNEQFF. CDR3 DNA: TGTGCCAGCAGCCGACTAGCGGGCGTTACCTACAATGAGCAGTTCTTC.

A single count supports this clone. The chain employs TRBV6-6 and TRBJ2-7, with 12 bases matching TRBD2. The trim removed 8 bases at V and 3 bases at J, leaving 11 bases unmatched. Germline V lookup: CDR1 MNHNY, CDR2 SVGAGI (reference sequence). The CDR3 sequence is 16 residues long. CDR3 sequence reads: CASGHLAGGPFYEQYF. The CDR3 DNA follows: TGTGCCAGCGGACATCTAGCGGGAGGGCCGTTCTACGAGCAGTACTTC.

The gene calls are TRBV5-1 and TRBJ2-7, with 9 positions matching TRBD2. CDR3 length: 14 residues. Germline-derived CDR1 and CDR2 are SGHRS and YFSETQ. V was pared by 4 bases and J by 1 base, with 3 bases of the junction left unmatched. The DNA of the CDR3 is TGCGCCAGCAGCCTGACTAGCGGTTCCTACGAGCAGTACTTC. It yields the protein CASSLTSGSYEQYF.

The V gene is TRBV4-3, the J gene TRBJ2-3; the D gene is possibly TRBD2 (6 bases). In germline, CDR1 is LGHNA, CDR2 YSLEER. The germline V and J ends were trimmed by 1 base and 6 bases, with 17 bases remaining between them. This CDR3 is 16 amino acids long. In DNA form, the CDR3 reads TGCGCCAGCAGCCAAGCTGGCGGGGTGGTACGTGATACGCAGTATTTT. Translation: CASSQAGGVVRDTQYF.

The chain uses TRBV5-1 and TRBJ2-2; D possibly corresponds to TRBD1 (6 bases). The germline V and J ends were trimmed by 4 bases and 4 bases, with 14 bases remaining between them. Germline assignment: CDR1 SGHRS and CDR2 YFSETQ. The CDR3 has 15 amino acids. The DNA of the CDR3 is TGCGCCAGCAGCCCTGGACAGAAAGGCACCGGGGAGCTGTTTTTT. Residues: CASSPGQKGTGELFF.

V gene TRBV5-1 combines with J gene TRBJ2-1, with TRBD2 matching over 10 bases. Germline V gives CDR1 SGHRS, CDR2 YFSETQ. CDR3 size: 15 residues. V was clipped by 4 bases and J by 15 bases; unmatched bases: 16. The CDR3 reads CASSPEPGLASGLFF. DNA for the CDR3: TGCGCCAGCAGCCCGGAGCCGGGACTAGCGTCTGGTCTGTTCTTC.

V is TRBV5-6 and J is TRBJ2-7; 7 nucleotides match TRBD1. V lost 4 bases and J lost 6; bases outside the gene matches: 7. The CDR3 is 13 residues long. Germline V CDR1 and CDR2: SGHDT, YYEEEE. The CDR3, as DNA: TGTGCCAGCAGCCCTGACACAGGGGTCGAGCAGTACTTC. Translated, it gives CASSPDTGVEQYF. Supplemented by reference TRBV5-6 and TRBJ2-7, the full variable domain reads DAGVTQSPTHLIKTRGQQVTLRCSPKSGHDTVSWYQQALGQGPQFIFQYYEEEERQRGNFPDRFSGHQFPNYSSELNVNALLLGDSALYLCASSPDTGVEQYFGPGTRLTVT.

This sequence joins TRBV6-6 and TRBJ2-3, with D tentatively TRBD2 (5 bases). CDR3 length equals 12 residues. CDR1 is MNHNY, CDR2 SVGAGI, per germline (reference sequence). The germline V and J ends were trimmed by 7 bases and 4 bases, with 9 bases remaining between them. The CDR3 region has the DNA TGTGCCAGCAAGAGGGTCCCAGATACGCAGTATTTT. Its protein is CASKRVPDTQYF.

V usage is TRBV29-1 and J usage is TRBJ2-7; a weak D match, TRBD1 (5 bases). The V gene lost 6 bases and the J gene lost 0 bases, with 9 bases spanning the gap. The germline V gene encodes CDR1 SQVTM and CDR2 ANQGSEA. This CDR3 region has 12 residues. The CDR3 is CSVTQGSYEQYF. The CDR3 DNA sequence: TGCAGCGTCACGCAGGGCTCCTACGAGCAGTACTTC.